This TCR beta chain comes out of a study of T cells after yellow fever vaccination. Turning to the study itself: Preparation used SMART-Seq v4 Ultra Low Input for the low-cell-number fractions. Broader study findings: There was a possibility that FACS-sorted repertoires contained abundant clonotypes contaminating from the bulk population. Peak timing came faster in the weaker secondary response, day 5 versus 15.

A 5'RACE template-switching step, the method used to make TCR cDNA, added a universal primer site and UMIs. TCRdb reprocessed the 5' RACE reads with MiXCR, giving one entry per CDR3 protein. The repertoire has around 46,000 distinct CDR3 sequences, approximately 7% of them found once; the top ten carry 28%. The CDR3 length is 12 residues. Between the trimmed V and J ends, which lost 5 bases and 5 bases, there was a span of 10 bases. This clonotype has a count of ten or more. What it recognizes is unknown. The sequence derives from a man aged 18 to 30 who received the YFV17D yellow fever vaccine. The input for sequencing was CD8+ T cells sorted from PBMCs, taken roughly 14 days after the first yellow fever vaccination. The chain uses TRBV12-3 or TRBV12-4 and TRBJ2-7; weak D call: TRBD1 (6 bases). CDR3 nucleotide sequence: TGTGCCAGCAGTGCCCGGGACAACGAGCAGTACTTC. Translated: CASSARDNEQYF.